This paragraph covers one TCR beta chain sequence. Its antigen is unidentified. The data originate from a study of radiotherapy plus CTLA-4 blockade in lung cancer. Clones were sequenced by immunoSEQ multiplex PCR, and TCRdb holds only the in-frame ones, with some missing. The profile covers around 80,000 clones, with around 76% appearing a single time and roughly 20% taken by the ten largest. CDR1 is LGHNA, CDR2 YSLEER, per germline. The CDR3 covers 14 residues. V was trimmed by 2 bases and J by 6 bases, leaving 8 bases between them. Study results and limitations: Interferon-beta, together with early blood T cell clone dynamics, reportedly best predicted response. After treatment with radiotherapy plus ipilimumab, TCR clones that came from the tumor expanded in blood.

This chain connects TRBV4-3 to TRBJ1-6; D may be TRBD1 (5 bases). The sequenced sample was peripheral blood, obtained from a patient treated with radiotherapy plus ipilimumab. The sequence was collected from a human donor with non-small cell lung cancer whose response to radiotherapy plus ipilimumab could not be evaluated. Some clones in this sample may be carry-over from other donors' samples. The CDR3, as DNA: TGCGCCAGCAGCCAAAGACAGACTAATTCACCCCTCCACTTT. The encoded protein is CASSQRQTNSPLHF.